This TCR beta chain derives from a study of shared clonotypes between healthy human individuals. Study conclusions and caveats: Several donors held about 4.5% of naive CD4 clonotypes in common. Memory subsets generally showed lower estimated richness than naive subsets. The diversity represented, both genetic and in exposure history, was limited by few donors.

The CDR3 consists of 18 residues. With 1 base clipped from V and 6 bases from J, the junction kept 15 bases outside the gene matches. Per germline, CDR1 SGHVS and CDR2 FNYEAQ. From CD4+ cells came CD45RA+ naive and CD45RA-negative memory subsets. Profiling relied on immunoSEQ multiplex PCR, and the TCRdb table lists in-frame clones only, not all of them. Here the sample spans about 2.3 million clones, 85% to 95% being singletons. Points on this clone: The target antigen is unknown.

This rearrangement joins TRBV7-6 to TRBJ1-2; 9 bases line up with TRBD1. Sequencing was performed on naive CD4+ T cells from PBMCs. The subset is: CD45RA+ positively selected. This clonotype was obtained from a man between 18 and 29 years old in good health. Some clones in this sample may be carry-over from other donors' samples. CDR3: CASSLGVDRGRTGDGYTF. CDR3 nucleotide sequence: TGTGCCAGCAGCTTAGGTGTGGACAGGGGACGAACGGGGGATGGCTACACCTTC.